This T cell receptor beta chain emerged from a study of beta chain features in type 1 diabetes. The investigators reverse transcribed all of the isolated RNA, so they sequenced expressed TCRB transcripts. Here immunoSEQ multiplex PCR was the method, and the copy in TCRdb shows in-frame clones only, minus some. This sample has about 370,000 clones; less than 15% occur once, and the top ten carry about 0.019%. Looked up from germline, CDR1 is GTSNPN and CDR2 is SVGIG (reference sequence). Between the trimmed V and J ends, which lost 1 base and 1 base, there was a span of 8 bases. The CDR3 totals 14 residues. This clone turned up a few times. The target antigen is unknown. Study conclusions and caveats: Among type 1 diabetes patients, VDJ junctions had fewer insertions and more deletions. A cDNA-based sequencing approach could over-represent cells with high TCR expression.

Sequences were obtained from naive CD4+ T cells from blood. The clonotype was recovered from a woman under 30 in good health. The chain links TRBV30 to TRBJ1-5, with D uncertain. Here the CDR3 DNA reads TGTGCCTGGAGTGGTCGAGGAAGCAATCAGCCCCAGCATTTT. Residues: CAWSGRGSNQPQHF.